The clone carrying this TCR beta chain has only a few counts. The target antigen is unknown. These data come from a study of human T cells and chemical hapten exposure. Looking at the study overall: Each patient's scalp received weekly diphenylcyclopropenone throughout the approximately 23-week study. Overall study results and limits: Versus controls, expanded TCRs had significantly more large CDR3 similarity clusters.

The time point was: patch test 3, about 24 weeks after DPC sensitization. Treatment specified: therapeutic diphenylcyclopropenone sensitization with weekly scalp DPC. Unfractionated whole blood yielded the extracted total RNA. The V end lost 0 bases, the J end lost 4 bases, and 9 bases lay between the germline ends. The CDR3 loop spans 14 amino acids. The germline V gene encodes CDR1 MNHNS and CDR2 SASEGT. MiXCR, run by TCRdb on the RACE reads, gives a single entry per CDR3 protein. This sample carries 60,000 to 65,000 distinct CDR3 sequences, 11% of them seen once, and the ten largest clones take about 2.5%.

The sample here was whole blood, taken in connection with sensitization to the hapten diphenylcyclopropenone (DPC). This receptor was taken from a woman in her 30s with alopecia areata. Some clones in this sample may be carry-over from other donors' samples. The J gene is TRBJ1-2, the V gene TRBV6-1; unclear D gene. CDR3 amino acids: CASSEAVVTYGYTF. The CDR3 DNA is TGTGCCAGCAGTGAAGCGGTCGTTACCTATGGCTACACCTTC.